The present entry profiles one T cell receptor (beta chain) with its context. V gave up 7 bases and J gave up 4 bases, with 22 bases separating them. CDR1 and CDR2 (germline): SGHVS, FQNEAQ. CDR3 length: 16 residues. Original data processing: Reference gene primer amplification yielded estimated nucleated cell counts. Only in-frame clones appear in the TCRdb table, and some are missing; sequencing was by immunoSEQ multiplex PCR. Clonal size and the V and J genes are those of that table, whereas D and trimming came from the DNA. The sample contains fewer than 200,000 clones, approximately 82% of which appear only once. These data belong to a study of blood T cell repertoires in COVID-19. Study context: Whether acute or convalescent, the COVID-19 samples came from the United States, Italy and Spain.

Participant reports of clinical history set cohort assignment. The V and J genes are TRBV7-8 and TRBJ1-2; no reliable D call. The sequence derives from a woman between 50 and 59 years old who had recovered from COVID-19. Sequencing was performed on PBMCs or T cells enriched from blood (not recorded which). The CDR3 nucleotides are TGTGCCAGCATCCCTACCCGGGTTCCCGGGAGCTATGGCTACACCTTC. It specifies CASIPTRVPGSYGYTF.